These 28 T cell receptor beta chains share one sample of origin, sequenced in a study of blood T cell repertoires in COVID-19. Here immunoSEQ multiplex PCR was the method, and the copy in TCRdb shows in-frame clones only, minus some. The sample consists of hundreds of thousands of clones, about 86% of them appearing once. The sample comprised peripheral blood. These TCRs come from a woman aged 45-65 years with acute or convalescent COVID-19.

Of note for this clone: The sample holds other DNA sequences that translate to the same CDR3. The rearrangement links TRBV2 to TRBJ1-5; TRBD1 agrees at 10 bases. This CDR3 has 14 amino acids. Germline-derived CDR1 and CDR2 are SNHLY and FYNNEI. The junction had 2 bases not matched to a gene; V was cut back by 5 bases and J by 4 bases. CDR3 residues: CASSPGQGNQPQHF. CDR3 DNA sequence: TGTGCCAGCAGTCCGGGACAGGGGAATCAGCCCCAGCATTTT.

V usage is TRBV3-1 (or the pseudogene TRBV3-2) and J usage is TRBJ2-7; no firm D call. The CDR3 sequence is 15 residues long. Germline-derived CDR1 and CDR2 are LGHDT and YNNKEL (reference sequence). The V gene lost 0 bases and the J gene lost 2 bases, with 11 bases spanning the gap. CDR3 amino acids: CASSQDSNTPYEQYF. The CDR3 nucleotides are TGTGCCAGCAGCCAAGATTCGAACACCCCCTACGAGCAGTACTTC.

Concerning this clone: The sample contains more than one DNA sequence encoding this CDR3. This sequence joins TRBV7-3 and TRBJ1-2; 8 bases align to TRBD1. Germline-derived CDR1 and CDR2 are SGHTA and FQGTGA. V shed 5 bases, J shed 6 bases, and the junction held 8 bases outside the gene matches. This CDR3 spans 14 amino acids. CDR3 amino acids: CASSLGQGIDGYTF. The CDR3 nucleotides read TGTGCCAGCAGCCTCGGACAGGGTATCGATGGCTACACCTTC.

V usage is TRBV12-1 and J usage is TRBJ2-4; the table names TRBD2, a call not compared with the DNA. TRBV12-1 is listed as a pseudogene. The CDR3 length is 13 residues. CDR3 DNA sequence: TGTGCCAGCAGTCTAGCGCCCAAAAACATTCAGTACTTC. Its protein product is CASSLAPKNIQYF.

Of note for this clone: Other DNA sequences from this sample encode an identical CDR3 as well. CDR3 in amino acids: CSARSGHEQYF. CDR3 bases: TGCAGTGCTAGATCAGGGCACGAGCAGTACTTC. The V gene is TRBV20-1, the J gene TRBJ2-7; D is possibly TRBD1 (5 bases). Per the germline V gene, CDR1 is DFQATT and CDR2 is SNEGSKA (reference sequence). CDR3 length: 11 residues. V lost 2 bases and J lost 5, with 7 bases in between.

This rearrangement joins TRBV4-1 to TRBJ1-3; 9 bases match TRBD1. The CDR3 spans 17 residues. The J segment lost 4 bases and the V segment lost 1 base, leaving 8 bases of the junction unmatched. In germline, CDR1 is MGHRA, CDR2 YSYEKL. In DNA form, the CDR3 reads TGCGCCAGCAGCCAAGCCGGGGGACAGGGATTAGGAAACACCATATATTTT. Translated, it gives CASSQAGGQGLGNTIYF.

This clone was seen only a few times. This sequence joins TRBV9 and TRBJ2-1, with 7 bases lining up with TRBD2. This CDR3 contains 18 residues. The trim removed 5 bases at V and 0 bases at J, leaving 14 bases unmatched. Germline loops: CDR1 SGDLS, CDR2 YYNGEE. CDR3 DNA sequence: TGTGCCAGCAGTGGTTCGCCTAGCGGTACCTACTCCTACAATGAGCAGTTCTTC. Its translation: CASSGSPSGTYSYNEQFF.

The chain couples TRBV27 to TRBJ2-3; TRBD2 matches at 11 bases. Germline assignment: CDR1 MNHEY and CDR2 SMNVEV (reference sequence). The CDR3 spans 17 residues. Losses at the gene ends were 3 bases for V and 0 bases for J; bases not matched to a gene: 5. CDR3: CASSFPRLAGSTDTQYF. The CDR3 DNA sequence: TGTGCCAGCAGTTTCCCCCGACTAGCGGGGAGCACAGATACGCAGTATTTT.

This clone occurred a few times. The V and J genes are TRBV18 and TRBJ2-7; D might be TRBD2 (7 bases). Looked up from germline, CDR1 is KGHSH and CDR2 is LQKENI. Trimming removed 4 bases from V and 3 bases from J, with 16 bases in between. This CDR3 spans 15 amino acids. The CDR3 DNA follows: TGTGCCAGCTCACTGGCGGGGGCCTCAGACTACGAGCAGTACTTC. Protein product: CASSLAGASDYEQYF.

The CDR3 sequence is CASSIPPLAGEGETQYF. Here the CDR3 DNA reads TGTGCCAGCAGTATACCCCCACTAGCGGGGGAAGGGGAGACCCAGTACTTC. The chain recombines TRBV2 with TRBJ2-5; TRBD2 matches 11 bases. The CDR3 runs 17 residues. Germline CDR1 and CDR2: SNHLY and FYNNEI. The V segment lost 5 bases and the J segment 5 bases; nucleotides outside the gene matches: 13.

This chain uses TRBV12-3 or TRBV12-4 with TRBJ2-5; 8 bases are shared with TRBD2. The CDR3 is made up of 13 amino acids. Trimming removed 8 bases from V and 5 bases from J; junction bases left unmatched: 7. In DNA form, the CDR3 reads TGTGCCAGCGCTCGGGGGGGCCGCGAGACCCAGTACTTC. The encoded protein is CASARGGRETQYF.

The chain recombines TRBV10-2 with TRBJ1-6, with 8 bases identical to TRBD1. V lost 8 bases, J lost 10 bases, and 13 bases stayed unmatched. This CDR3 contains 15 residues. Germline CDR1 and CDR2: WSHSY and SAAADI. CDR3 coding DNA: TGCGCCAGCGGGGAGACAGGGGTAATAGGGTCACCCCTCCACTTT. Residues: CASGETGVIGSPLHF.

Only a few counts were recorded for this clone. The chain links TRBV7-6 to TRBJ1-6; 7 bases align to TRBD1. In germline, CDR1 is SGHVS, CDR2 FNYEAQ. The junction had 5 bases not matched to a gene; V was cut back by 5 bases and J by 10 bases. The CDR3 is 13 residues long. The CDR3 DNA sequence: TGTGCCAGCAGCGCAGGGGGTTCCTCACCCCTCCACTTT. This gives the protein CASSAGGSSPLHF.

The rearrangement joins TRBV24-1 to TRBJ1-2, with a possible D match to TRBD1 (6 bases). V was pared by 4 bases and J by 5 bases, with 10 bases between. There are 13 residues in the CDR3. CDR1 and CDR2 from the germline V gene are KGHDR and SFDVKD. CDR3 sequence reads: CATSDGTFYGYTF. In DNA form, the CDR3 reads TGTGCCACCAGTGACGGGACATTTTATGGCTACACCTTC.

This clone was detected a few times. The chain combines TRBV7-6 with TRBJ1-1; D remains unclear. Looked up from germline, CDR1 is SGHVS and CDR2 is FNYEAQ. V lost 1 base and J 2 bases, leaving 17 bases between the germline ends. CDR3 length: 17 residues. CDR3 bases: TGTGCCAGCAGCTTAGACCCGACATCGCCCATTAACACTGAAGCTTTCTTT. It codes for CASSLDPTSPINTEAFF.

The rearrangement joins TRBV6-2 or TRBV6-3 to TRBJ1-2; D might be TRBD1 (6 bases). In germline, CDR1 is MNHEY, CDR2 SVGEGT. CDR3 length: 13 amino acids. V was trimmed by 6 bases and J by 7 bases, leaving 15 bases between them. The CDR3 DNA reads TGTGCCAGCAGCCTCCAGGGGAAGCTTGGCTACACCTTC. Residues: CASSLQGKLGYTF.

The chain joins TRBV19 to TRBJ1-1; D possibly corresponds to TRBD1 (6 bases). V lost 4 bases and J 1 base, leaving 22 bases between the germline ends. The CDR3 extends over 18 amino acids. Germline assignment: CDR1 LNHDA and CDR2 SQIVND (reference sequence). In DNA, the CDR3 is TGTGCCAGTAGTACTCTATTCTCCTACAGGGAAACGAACACTGAAGCTTTCTTT. It encodes CASSTLFSYRETNTEAFF.

This clone was seen just once. The J gene is TRBJ2-1, the V gene TRBV19; D is unclear. Germline loops: CDR1 LNHDA, CDR2 SQIVND (reference sequence). V was shortened by 2 bases and J by 5 bases, with 13 bases between the two germline ends. This CDR3 is 15 amino acids long. Here the CDR3 reads CASSILHASHNEQFF. CDR3 in DNA: TGTGCCAGTAGTATACTCCACGCGAGCCACAATGAGCAGTTCTTC.

The chain links TRBV19 to TRBJ1-1; D call uncertain. The CDR3 covers 15 residues. The V end was cut by 0 bases, the J end by 1 base, with 9 bases between. Per germline, CDR1 LNHDA and CDR2 SQIVND (reference sequence). CDR3 region: CASSIERSGNTEAFF. The CDR3 DNA sequence: TGTGCCAGTAGTATAGAGCGGTCCGGGAACACTGAAGCTTTCTTT.

V and J are TRBV6-5 and TRBJ1-2; D not certain. V dropped 0 bases and J dropped 8 bases, with 16 bases sitting between them. CDR1 is MNHEY and CDR2 is SVGAGI in the germline V gene. This CDR3 spans 15 amino acids. Here the CDR3 DNA reads TGTGCCAGCAGTTACTCGAGTAATGAGGAAATAGGCTACACCTTC. Its protein product is CASSYSSNEEIGYTF.

V is TRBV7-2 and J is TRBJ2-1; the match to TRBD2 covers 10 bases. Looked up from germline, CDR1 is SGHTA and CDR2 is FQGNSA. J lost 9 bases, V lost 0 bases, and 2 bases had no gene match. CDR3 length: 14 residues. In nucleotides, the CDR3 is TGTGCCAGCAGCTTAGCAGCGGGAGGGGGTGAGCAGTTCTTC. It is translated as CASSLAAGGGEQFF.

The chain links TRBV5-5 to TRBJ2-3; 7 nucleotides agree with TRBD2. Germline CDR1 SGHKS, CDR2 YYEKEE (reference sequence). The CDR3 has 16 amino acids. After removal of 4 bases from V and 2 bases from J, the junction contained 10 bases not matched to a gene. The CDR3: CASSQGPGGNTDTQYF. Here the CDR3 DNA reads TGTGCCAGCAGCCAAGGACCCGGGGGGAACACAGATACGCAGTATTTT. The full variable domain, its missing parts supplied by reference TRBV5-5 and TRBJ2-3, is DAGVTQSPTHLIKTRGQQVTLRCSPISGHKSVSWYQQVLGQGPQFIFQYYEKEERGRGNFPDRFSARQFPNYSSELNVNALLLGDSALYLCASSQGPGGNTDTQYFGPGTRLTVL.

J is TRBJ1-6 and V is TRBV10-1; no reliable D call. This CDR3 comprises 18 residues. The germline gives CDR1 WNHNN, CDR2 SYGVQD (reference sequence). V was shortened by 2 bases and J by 0 bases, with 14 bases between the two germline ends. The CDR3 coding sequence is TGCGCCAGCAGTGAGGGTCCGGGAAGAAGCTCCTATAATTCACCCCTCCACTTT. It yields the protein CASSEGPGRSSYNSPLHF.

CDR3 nucleotide sequence: TGTGCCAGCAGCTTTCTCACTAGCGGGAGGGCCTTATACGAGCAGTACTTC. This sequence encodes CASSFLTSGRALYEQYF. The chain has TRBV11-2 and TRBJ2-7; 13 bases map to TRBD2. Losses at the gene ends were 3 bases for V and 4 bases for J; bases not matched to a gene: 9. CDR1 SGHAT and CDR2 FQNNGV come from the germline V gene. The CDR3 extends over 17 amino acids.

This clone has only a few counts. The chain is built from TRBV6-5 and TRBJ2-1; TRBD2 aligns across 10 bases. This CDR3 is 15 amino acids long. Germline CDR1 MNHEY, CDR2 SVGAGI. Trimming at V came to 4 bases and at J to 7 bases, leaving 7 bases not matched to a gene. As DNA, the CDR3 is TGTGCCAGCAGTTTACTAGCGGGACCCGGTAATGAGCAGTTCTTC. Its translation: CASSLLAGPGNEQFF.

The V call is TRBV27, the J call TRBJ2-7, with a tentative D call TRBD2 (5 bases). Trimming pared 3 bases from V and 3 bases from J, leaving 6 bases between. Germline CDR1 is MNHEY and CDR2 is SMNVEV (reference sequence). The CDR3 contains 12 residues. The CDR3 DNA reads as TGTGCCAGCAGTTTTGGAGGCTACGAGCAGTACTTC. Translating it yields CASSFGGYEQYF.

The table lists this clone with a count of one. This chain uses TRBV4-3 with TRBJ1-6; D is perhaps TRBD1 (5 bases). The V end was cut by 0 bases, the J end by 11 bases, with 14 bases between. The CDR3 spans 15 residues. Germline CDR1 LGHNA, CDR2 YSLEER. CDR3 sequence: CASSQDDSPIPPLHF. In DNA, the CDR3 is TGCGCCAGCAGCCAAGATGACAGCCCGATTCCACCCCTCCACTTT.

The J gene is TRBJ2-2, the V gene TRBV24-1; possible D gene TRBD1, 6 bases. This CDR3 contains 15 residues. With 4 bases removed from V and 3 bases from J, the gap between germline ends came to 11 bases. Germline V lookup: CDR1 KGHDR, CDR2 SFDVKD. CDR3 DNA sequence: TGTGCCACCAGTGAGAACAGGGTTGACACCGGGGAGCTGTTTTTT. Encoded protein: CATSENRVDTGELFF.